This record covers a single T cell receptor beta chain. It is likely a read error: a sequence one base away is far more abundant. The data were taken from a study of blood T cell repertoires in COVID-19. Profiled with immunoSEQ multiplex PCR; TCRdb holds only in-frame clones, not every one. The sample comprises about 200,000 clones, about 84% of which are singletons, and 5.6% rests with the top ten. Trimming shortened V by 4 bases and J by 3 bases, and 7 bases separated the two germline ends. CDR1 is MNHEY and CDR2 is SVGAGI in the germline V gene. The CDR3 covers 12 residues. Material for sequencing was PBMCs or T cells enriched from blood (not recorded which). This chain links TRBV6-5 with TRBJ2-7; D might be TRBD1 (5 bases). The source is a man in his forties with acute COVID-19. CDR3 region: CASSSDSYEQYF. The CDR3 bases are TGTGCCAGCAGTTCCGACAGCTACGAGCAGTACTTC.